Below, one T cell receptor (beta chain) is given with its context. This clone was counted once. The antigen this receptor binds is unknown. Base quality data are lacking; no much larger clone is found one base away. Each collaborating institution followed its own protocols to collect whole blood in K2EDTA tubes. For TCRbeta analysis, collaborators shipped samples in one of three forms: frozen whole blood, isolated PBMCs, or DNA extracted from either of those sample types. The CDR3 holds 18 amino acids from the cysteine to the phenylalanine. The retained sequence is limited to the CDR3, 54 bases, with the frame set at the first base. At the junction V is shortened by 6 bases and J by 3 bases; bases outside the gene matches: 14. Via the germline V gene (reference sequence), CDR1 is LNHDA and CDR2 SQIVND. The sample is drawn from a study of blood T cell repertoires in COVID-19 (dated by TCRdb to 2018 to 2020). Background on the whole study: Samples covering the acute and convalescent phases of COVID-19 were provided by collaborators in the United States, Italy and Spain. The material from the prospective study consisted of cDNA or gDNA derived from T cells, B-cell-depleted T cells, or PBMCs. The dataset comprised deeply sampled blood TCRbeta repertoires from subjects exposed to, actively infected with, or recovered from COVID-19. The repertoires were released in a freely available public database meant as a resource for research on the immune response to SARS-CoV-2. The samples were drawn from the first 160 participants of the ongoing ImmuneRACE study and from 1,254 subjects provided by 6 global collaborators. Nearly every sample came with metadata listing a de-identified subject ID, COVID-19 status, age in years and sex. Where available, HLA class I and class II types were obtained from metadata supplied by the sample provider rather than from assay-based typing.

Results the study describes overall, beyond this receptor: The quantity of clinical and demographic metadata differed by source and by participant and was supplied without curation.

TCRbeta CDR3 regions were amplified from genomic DNA using the immunoSEQ Assay, a bias-controlled multiplex PCR. As for the original processing: The number of nucleated cells in each sample was estimated by amplification of reference gene primers within the assay. To quantify the absolute abundance of each unique TCRbeta CDR3 rearrangement, sequence reads were collapsed and filtered. For each sample, productive Simpson clonality was calculated as the square root of Simpson's diversity index across productive rearrangements. The immuneACCESS repertoire file appears here via TCRdb, limited to in-frame rearrangements. These files lack a portion of the clones; in checked studies, under half of the deficit traces to unresolved V genes, and the cause of the others is not known. V and J calls and clone size are given by that table; D and trimming were obtained from the DNA. In all, the sample holds just under 35,000 clones, and roughly nine tenths of those were seen once. Roughly two fifths of the sample rests with the top ten.

Sequencing used peripheral blood. The source of this sequence is a man aged 55 to 70 with active or convalescent COVID-19. The rearranged segments are TRBV19 and TRBJ1-3, with 10 bases matching TRBD1. In nucleotides, the sequence is TGTGCCAGTAGCAACGGTATCCGACAGGGGGCGAATGGAAACACCATATATTTT. It translates to CASSNGIRQGANGNTIYF.